This paragraph reports one TCR beta chain. Its antigen is undetermined. This sample stems from a study of T cells after yellow fever vaccination. At the level of the study: SMART-Seq v4 Ultra Low Input prepared libraries from low-cell fractions. Study-level results: Post-booster reappearance was seen for most primary-vaccination clones (96% CD4, 80% to 90% CD8). From the bulk population, abundant clonotypes could contaminate and appear within FACS-sorted repertoires.

The germline V gene has CDR1 MNHEY and CDR2 SVGAGI. There are 13 residues in the CDR3. With 5 bases removed from V and 5 bases from J, the gap between germline ends came to 13 bases. Template switching with 5'RACE generated the TCR cDNA and added a universal primer site and UMIs. TCRdb passed the 5' RACE reads through MiXCR, listing each CDR3 protein once. Found here are around 320,000 distinct CDR3 sequences, 7.5% to 9% of them singletons; the top ten hold around 3.3%. The rearrangement links TRBV6-5 to TRBJ2-7; D is unclear. The sample was CD4+ T cells sorted from PBMCs, taken 5 days after the yellow fever booster vaccination. The sequence derives from a man aged 18 to 30 who received the YFV17D yellow fever vaccine. The DNA of the CDR3 is TGTGCCAGCAGTAACCGGATGTACCACGAGCAGTACTTC. Its protein is CASSNRMYHEQYF.